A selection of T cell receptor beta chains follows, all from one sample in a study of T cell repertoires in cytomegalovirus infection. TCRdb ran MiXCR on the reads and lists one entry per CDR3 protein. Of around 740,000 distinct CDR3 sequences in the sample, roughly 35% are singletons; the top ten hold about 2.8%. The sample consisted of PBMCs. The receptors derive from a human donor in good health (CMV status not recorded). Some clones in this sample may be carry-over from other donors' samples. Both conserved end residues are part of each CDR3. D genes are given only for firm matches. A clone size is listed for some rows: how often the clone was seen (once, few, many), or a class if it is expanded.

v_call	clone_size	d_call	j_call	cdr3_nt	cdr3_aa
TRBV28	NA	TRBD2	TRBJ2-1	TGTGCCAGCAGTTTAAAGTGGCTTGGGCGGGAGGGGCAGTTCTTC	CASSLKWLGREGQFF
TRBV6-8	NA	TRBD1	TRBJ2-6	TGTGCCAGCAGTTACAGGGGGCGATCGGTGTCTGGGGCCAACGTCCTGACTTTC	CASSYRGRSVSGANVLTF
TRBV20-1	NA	NA	TRBJ2-1	TGCAGTGCTAGTATCGGGAGCAGTGAGCAGTTCTTC	CSASIGSSEQFF
TRBV19	many	NA	TRBJ2-7	TGTGCCAGTAGCCCTACAGGGATCAACGAGCAGTACTTC	CASSPTGINEQYF
TRBV12-3/TRBV12-4	NA	NA	TRBJ1-1	TGTGCCAGCACCCCTCCTGGGAGGACTGAAGCTTTCTTT	CASTPPGRTEAFF
TRBV7-8	NA	TRBD1	TRBJ2-2	TGTGCCAGCAGCTTCCCCGGTGGGGGGACAGGGAGCTCCAACACCGGGGAGCTGTTTTTT	CASSFPGGGTGSSNTGELFF
TRBV28	few	NA	TRBJ2-1	TGTGCCAGCAGTTCTGCCCGGGCACAGTTCTTC	CASSSARAQFF
TRBV7-9	NA	NA	TRBJ1-1	TGTGCCAGCAGCTTACCGGTCAAAGGGGGAGTGAACACTGAAGCTTTCTTT	CASSLPVKGGVNTEAFF
TRBV7-8	many	NA	TRBJ1-1	TGTGCCAGCAGCAAAGGGGGGGGCGCGTTGAACACTGAAGCTTTCTTT	CASSKGGGALNTEAFF
TRBV6-6	few	NA	TRBJ2-2	TGTGCCAGCAGGGAATCATTGGCCGGGGAGCTGTTTTTT	CASRESLAGELFF
TRBV7-8	few	NA	TRBJ2-1	TGTGCCAGCAGTCACAAAATGGCCGGGACACCGGCAGTCGGGGAGCAGTTCTTC	CASSHKMAGTPAVGEQFF
TRBV20-1	NA	TRBD1	TRBJ2-3	TGCAGTGCTCCCCGGGACAGGGGCCTCACAGATACGCAGTATTTT	CSAPRDRGLTDTQYF
TRBV7-2	few	NA	TRBJ2-1	TGTGCCAGCAGCTTAGCGCCGGGCGTGGGGGGGGGCTCTAAGCAGTTCTTC	CASSLAPGVGGGSKQFF
TRBV9	NA	TRBD2	TRBJ2-5	TGTGCCAGCAGCGGCTCCGGGACTAGCGGGACTACAACCCAGTACTTC	CASSGSGTSGTTTQYF
TRBV7-8	NA	NA	TRBJ1-3	TGTGCCAGCAGCTTAGCGCTGGGGGAAGCTGGAAACACCAAATATTTT	CASSLALGEAGNTKYF
TRBV19	NA	TRBD2	TRBJ2-5	TGTGCCAGTGCGGGTGGACTAGCGGGAAGGGAGACCCAGTACTTC	CASAGGLAGRETQYF
TRBV12-3/TRBV12-4	NA	NA	TRBJ1-5	TGTGCCAGCAGTTTGGGGTACAATCAGCCCCAGCATTTT	CASSLGYNQPQHF
TRBV7-6	few	NA	TRBJ1-6	TGTGCCAGCAGCCCGGATACAGGGTTAAACAATTCACCCCTCCACTTT	CASSPDTGLNNSPLHF
TRBV28	NA	TRBD2	TRBJ2-3	TGTGCCAGCAGTTTAAGGAGGACTAGCGGGGCCACAGATACGCAGTATTTT	CASSLRRTSGATDTQYF
TRBV11-2	few	NA	TRBJ2-7	TGTGCCAGCAGCTTATCTAAGGGGTACGAGCAGTACTTC	CASSLSKGYEQYF
TRBV19	NA	NA	TRBJ2-7	TGTGCCAGTAGAGCCTTCACAGGTTCCGAGCAGTACTTC	CASRAFTGSEQYF
TRBV29-1	few	TRBD1	TRBJ2-7	TGCAGCGTCAATCCGGGACAGGGGGGGGAGCAGTACTTC	CSVNPGQGGEQYF
TRBV27	few	NA	TRBJ2-5	TGTGCCAGCAGTTTCTCCCTTCTGTACCAAGAGACCCAGTACTTC	CASSFSLLYQETQYF
TRBV14	NA	TRBD2	TRBJ2-1	TGTGCCAGCAGCCAAGGAAGCGGGAGGCTTATTGAGCAGTTCTTC	CASSQGSGRLIEQFF
TRBV29-1	few	NA	TRBJ1-5	TGCAGCGCCTCAGAGGGACGGAAAAATCAGCCCCAGCATTTT	CSASEGRKNQPQHF
TRBV5-6	few	NA	TRBJ2-2	TGTGCCAGCAGCTCCCTCGGCCTTACGAACACCGGGGAGCTGTTTTTT	CASSSLGLTNTGELFF
TRBV7-3	few	TRBD1	TRBJ1-1	TGTGCCAGCAGCTTAGAAGGACAGGGGATTGCTGAAGCTTTCTTT	CASSLEGQGIAEAFF
TRBV12-3/TRBV12-4	NA	NA	TRBJ2-7	TGTACCAGCAGTTTAGTGGCGGGTAAGACCTACGAGCAGTACTTC	CTSSLVAGKTYEQYF
TRBV7-6	NA	NA	TRBJ2-7	TGTGCCAGCAGCCCGAGGGAGGGGGTGACCTACGAGCAGTACTTC	CASSPREGVTYEQYF
TRBV12-3/TRBV12-4	NA	TRBD1	TRBJ2-1	TGTGCCAGCAGTCCGCAGGGGGATGAGCAGTTATTC	CASSPQGDEQLF
TRBV7-8	NA	NA	TRBJ1-3	TGTGCCAGCAGCTTAGTGGGCATCGCGGCCACCATATATTTT	CASSLVGIAATIYF
TRBV7-6	NA	TRBD2	TRBJ2-3	TGTGCCAGCAGCCCCAGCGGGAGTGGAAATACGCAGTATTTT	CASSPSGSGNTQYF
TRBV10-3	NA	NA	TRBJ2-7	TGTGCCATCAGGGCAGGGACCTCCTACGAGCAGTACTTC	CAIRAGTSYEQYF
TRBV7-8	many	NA	TRBJ1-1	TGTGCCAGCAGCTTAGGCAGGGACCTGACGCAGAACACTGAAGCTTTCTTT	CASSLGRDLTQNTEAFF
TRBV20-1	NA	NA	TRBJ1-2	TGCAGTGCTAGAGGGTACAGAGATGGCTACACCTTC	CSARGYRDGYTF
TRBV29-1	once	TRBD1	TRBJ2-2	TGCAGCGTGGCCGGGACAGGGGACACCGGGGAGCTGTTTTTT	CSVAGTGDTGELFF
TRBV15	NA	NA	TRBJ2-4	TGTGCCACCAGCAGAGATCGAGTGGGCCAGTACTTC	CATSRDRVGQYF